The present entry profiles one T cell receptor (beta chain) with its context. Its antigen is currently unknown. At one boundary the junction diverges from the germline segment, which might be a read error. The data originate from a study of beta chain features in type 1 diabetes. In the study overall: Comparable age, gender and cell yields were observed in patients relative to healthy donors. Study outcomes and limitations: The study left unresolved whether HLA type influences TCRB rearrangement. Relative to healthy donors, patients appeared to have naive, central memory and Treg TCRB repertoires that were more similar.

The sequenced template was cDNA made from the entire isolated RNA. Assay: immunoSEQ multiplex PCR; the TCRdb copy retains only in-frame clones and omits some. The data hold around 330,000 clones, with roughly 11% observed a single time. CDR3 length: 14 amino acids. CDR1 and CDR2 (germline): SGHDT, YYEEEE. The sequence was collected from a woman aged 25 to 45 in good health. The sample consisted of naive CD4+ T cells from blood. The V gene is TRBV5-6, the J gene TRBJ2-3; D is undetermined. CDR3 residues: CASSLGHSTDTQYF. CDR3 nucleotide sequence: TGTGCCAGCAGCTTGGGGCACAGCACAGACACGCAGTATTTT.